The source of this T cell receptor beta chain is a study of brain T cells in children with intractable seizures. Overall study results and limits: Viral specificity was inferred only from CDR3 similarity; HCMV serostatus was unknown.

There are 15 residues in the CDR3. V shed 3 bases and J 4 bases; nucleotides not matched to a gene: 6. Germline CDR1 and CDR2: SGHDT and YYEEEE. Using immunoSEQ multiplex PCR, the repertoire was profiled, and TCRdb retains in-frame clones only, with some absent. The sample lists about 350,000 clones, about 93% seen once, with roughly 6% in the top ten. Specified time point: blood from clinic visit 5 months post-surgery; TSC patient then seizure free. This clone appeared a single time. What it binds is not known. The chain uses TRBV5-6 and TRBJ2-5; 10 nucleotides match TRBD2. Sequences were derived from peripheral blood, sampled less than 6 months after surgery. This TCR came from a boy under three years old with tuberous sclerosis and intractable seizures. The CDR3 DNA reads TGTGCCAGCAGCTGGGTAGCGGGGGGTTTAGAGACCCAGTACTTC. Protein: CASSWVAGGLETQYF.